This T cell receptor beta chain derives from a study of identical twins. Notes on the study in general: Cord blood beta clonotypes that were abundant carried fewer insertions, and memory repertoires showed no such trend. Sharing of beta out-of-frame sequences by twins showed a weaker excess.

A single record per CDR3 protein comes from TCRdb applying MiXCR to the 5' RACE reads. The sample shows 260,000 or so distinct CDR3 sequences, 7.5% of them seen only once. This clonotype was observed many times. Its antigen is still unknown. These same records also appear under a second study, on yellow fever vaccine responses in identical twins.

Sequencing input: CD8+ T cells sorted from blood. The receptor's source is a woman aged 18-35 years in good health.

The CDR3 reads CASSQRQLSSYEQYV. In DNA form, the CDR3 reads TGCGCCAGCAGCCAACGGCAGTTGAGCTCCTACGAGCAGTACGTC. The chain employs TRBV4-1 and TRBJ2-7; D is ambiguous. Germline V gene data show CDR1 as MGHRA and CDR2 as YSYEKL. The CDR3 loop spans 15 amino acids. With 2 bases removed from V and 0 bases from J, the gap between germline ends came to 11 bases.